This TCR beta chain appears in the sequencing data of a study of CD8 T cells in Susac syndrome. Random-hexamer reverse transcription was applied to about 0.5 to 1 ug RNA. The amplification used immunoSEQ multiplex PCR on TCR beta CDR3; it spanned 54 Vbeta and 13 Jbeta. Using its own MiXCR run on the immunoSEQ multiplex PCR reads, TCRdb lists one record per CDR3 protein. In the table there are approximately 160,000 distinct CDR3 sequences, 80% to 95% of which are singletons. Between the trimmed V and J ends, which lost 0 bases and 3 bases, there was a span of 15 bases. Germline V gene lookup returns CDR1 MGHRA and CDR2 YSYEKL. The CDR3 has 17 amino acids.

Sequenced input: CD4+ T cells from PBMCs. This chain joins TRBV4-1 and TRBJ1-3, with D maybe TRBD1 (5 bases). The receptor was derived from a human donor with multiple sclerosis. CDR3 sequence reads: CASSQEGLRRGGNTIYF. In DNA form, the CDR3 reads TGCGCCAGCAGCCAAGAGGGATTAAGGAGGGGTGGAAACACCATATATTTT.